The 10 T cell receptor beta chains below come from one sample, sequenced in a study of metastatic and nonmetastatic thyroid tumors. TCRdb re-called the PCR reads through MiXCR. The repertoire includes tens of thousands of clones, about 13% of them detected once, and around 11% sits in the top ten. Each patient went into thyroid surgery without having received any treatment. The sample consisted of blood. These receptors were taken from a female donor with papillary thyroid cancer or a benign thyroid nodule (not recorded which). Some clones in this sample may be carry-over from other donors' samples.

DNA of the CDR3: TGTGCCAGCAGCCCAAGAGGTATATTGGCGGGAGGTCTGGACAATGAGCAGTTCTTC. This sequence encodes CASSPRGILAGGLDNEQFF. The chain uses TRBV4-2 and TRBJ2-1; 8 bases map to TRBD2. CDR1 is LGHNA, CDR2 YNFKEQ, per germline. Germline trimming cut 4 bases from V and 5 bases from J; bases unmatched to any gene: 19. This CDR3 region has 19 residues.

This clone was picked up a small number of times. The chain combines TRBV24-1 with TRBJ1-2; TRBD1 is a possible D gene (5 bases). The CDR3 is 12 amino acids. Trimming took 7 bases from V and 8 from J, leaving 13 bases between them. Per germline, CDR1 KGHDR and CDR2 SFDVKD. CDR3 region: CATRGGREGYTF. In DNA form, the CDR3 reads TGTGCCACCAGGGGTGGCAGGGAGGGCTACACCTTC.

Only a few counts were recorded for this clone. This clone may be a read error of a much larger clone one base away. The chain carries TRBV10-3 and TRBJ2-3; D possibly corresponds to TRBD1 (5 bases). CDR1 is ENHRY and CDR2 is SYGVKD in the germline V gene. The length of the CDR3 is 15 residues. V dropped 10 bases and J dropped 4 bases, with 21 bases sitting between them. CDR3 sequence reads: CATRPGNRGADTQYF. Here the CDR3 DNA reads TGTGCCACCCGGCCAGGGAACCGAGGCGCAGATACGCAGTATTTT.

About this clone: A much larger clone differs from this one at a single base, so this may be a read error. This sequence joins TRBV5-4 and TRBJ1-4; D uncertain. This CDR3 is 16 amino acids long. The germline V gene has CDR1 SGHNT and CDR2 YYREEE (reference sequence). CDR3 protein: CANSLRTWGTNEKLFF. The CDR3 DNA is TGTGCCAACAGCTTGAGAACCTGGGGAACTAATGAAAAACTGTTTTTT. Combining the CDR3 with reference TRBV5-4 and TRBJ1-4 gives the whole variable domain ETGVTQSPTHLIKTRGQQVTLRCSSQSGHNTVSWYQQALGQGPQFIFQYYREEENGRGNFPPRFSGLQFPNYSSELNVNALELDDSALYLCANSLRTWGTNEKLFFGSGTQLSVL.

As for this clone: A much larger clone sits a single nucleotide away, making a read error possible. The same CDR3 can be traced to other DNA sequences in this sample. J is TRBJ2-3 and V is TRBV2; D is unclear. The CDR3 is 15 amino acids. CDR1 and CDR2 (germline): SNHLY, FYNNEI. V was cut by 7 bases and J by 1 base, with 15 bases left in between. The CDR3 sequence: CASISSAGGTDTQYF. CDR3 nucleotide sequence: TGTGCCAGCATCTCTTCGGCAGGTGGCACAGATACGCAGTATTTT.

This clone was detected ten times or more. Other DNA sequences within the sample encode an identical CDR3. This rearrangement joins TRBV10-3 to TRBJ2-2, with TRBD2 matching 9 bases. V was pared by 6 bases and J by 0 bases, with 8 bases of the junction left unmatched. The CDR3 runs to 17 residues. In germline, CDR1 is ENHRY, CDR2 SYGVKD. The CDR3 DNA reads as TGTGCCATCAGGAGTAGGGCGGGAGGGACGAACACCGGGGAGCTGTTTTTT. This translates into CAIRSRAGGTNTGELFF.

This clone was counted many times. A read error may produce the germline difference seen at one junction end. The J gene is TRBJ2-3, the V gene TRBV27; a weak D match, TRBD2 (5 bases). The CDR3 totals 13 residues. Germline CDR1 and CDR2: MNHEY and SMNVEV (reference sequence). This CDR3 reads CASSLRATDAQYF. The CDR3 coding sequence is TGTGCCAGCAGTTTGCGGGCCACAGATGCGCAGTATTTT.

On this clone itself: This may stem from a read error, because a much larger clone lies one nucleotide away. Other DNA sequences in this sample translate to the same CDR3. The J gene is TRBJ1-3, the V gene TRBV15, with 8 nucleotides matching TRBD1. The V gene end was trimmed by 3 bases and the J gene end by 7 bases; junction bases not matched to a gene: 23. CDR1 and CDR2 from the germline V gene are LNHNV and YYDKDF (reference sequence). CDR3 size: 20 residues. CDR3 sequence (DNA): TGTGCCACCAGCAGCCCAACCCCTCCCCGGGGGACAGGTTTTACGAACACCATATATTTT. Translated, it gives CATSSPTPPRGTGFTNTIYF.

Ten or more counts support this clone. CDR3 residues: CASSQERGAGPSYEQYF. CDR3 nucleotide sequence: TGTGCCAGCAGCCAAGAGAGGGGGGCGGGACCCTCCTACGAGCAGTACTTC. This chain joins TRBV3-1 and TRBJ2-7, with D perhaps matching TRBD1 or TRBD2 (6 bases each). The germline gives CDR1 LGHDT, CDR2 YNNKEL (reference sequence). Trimming cost V 0 bases and J 0 bases, with 15 bases left between them. This CDR3 spans 17 amino acids.

This clone has a count of ten or more. The rearrangement links TRBV19 to TRBJ2-6, with D unclear. The CDR3 runs to 15 residues. Germline V gene data show CDR1 as LNHDA and CDR2 as SQIVND (reference sequence). The V and J ends lost 7 bases and 0 bases respectively, with 10 bases between them. The CDR3 nucleotides are TGTGCCAGTATAAGCAGAACCTCTGGGGCCAACGTCCTGACTTTC. It encodes CASISRTSGANVLTF.